This entry describes one T cell receptor (beta chain). Its antigen is currently not known. Base quality data are lacking; no much larger clone is found one base away. This entry is derived from a study of blood T cell repertoires in COVID-19 (dated by TCRdb to about 2020). Study-wide context: Collaborator samples came from the United States, Italy and Spain and covered acute and convalescent phases of COVID-19. The prospective study material was composed of cDNA or gDNA derived from T cells, B-cell-depleted T cells, or PBMCs. Samples came from the ongoing ImmuneRACE study (first 160 participants) plus 1,254 subjects from 6 global collaborators. Deeply sampled blood TCRbeta repertoires from subjects exposed to, actively infected with, or recovered from COVID-19 were included in the dataset. The sample metadata nearly always contained a de-identified subject ID, COVID-19 status, age in years and sex. The repertoires were made available in a free public database intended to serve as a resource for research on the immune response to SARS-CoV-2. HLA class I and class II types, where available, came from metadata supplied by the sample provider rather than from assay-based typing.

Summary of the overall study and its limitations: The quantity of clinical and demographic metadata differed by source and by participant and was supplied without curation.

The immunoSEQ Assay, a bias-controlled multiplex PCR, was used to amplify TCRbeta CDR3 regions from genomic DNA. On the study's bioinformatics: The number of nucleated cells in each sample was estimated by amplification of reference gene primers within the assay. To quantify the absolute abundance of each unique TCRbeta CDR3 rearrangement, sequence reads were collapsed and filtered. For each sample, productive Simpson clonality was calculated as the square root of Simpson's diversity index across productive rearrangements. Here the immuneACCESS table is served through TCRdb, limited to in-frame sequences with V and J called. Missing clones are a known gap in these copies; in checked studies unresolved V genes cover under half, and the rest lacks a known reason. That table supplies the V and J calls and clone size; D and trimming were determined from the DNA. The sample table records approximately 320,000 clones; 85% of these occur just once. Together, the top ten hold 7.2% of the sample.

Whole blood was collected in K2EDTA tubes by collaborating institutions according to the institutions' own protocols. Collaborator samples were shipped for TCRbeta analysis as frozen whole blood, isolated PBMCs, or DNA extracted from either sample type. V is reduced by 5 bases and J by 3 bases, leaving a spacing of 14 bases between them. Taken from cysteine to phenylalanine, the CDR3 has 14 residues. The DNA shown is the 42-base CDR3, in frame from base 1. The germline V gene encodes CDR1 SEHNR and CDR2 FQNEAQ (reference sequence). The receptor was isolated from a human donor in a cohort sampled during active COVID-19. The material sequenced was peripheral blood. This receptor chain uses TRBV7-9 and TRBJ2-7; TRBD1 is perhaps the D gene, given 5 matching bases. The CDR3 sequence is CASSHGQGNYEQYF. The sequenced DNA is TGTGCCAGCAGCCATGGGCAGGGAAACTACGAGCAGTACTTC. The full variable domain, completed from the reference TRBV7-9 and TRBJ2-7 proteins outside the CDR3, reads DTGVSQNPRHKITKRGQNVTFRCDPISEHNRLYWYRQTLGQGPEFLTYFQNEAQLEKSRLLSDRFSAERPKGSFSTLEIQRTEQGDSAMYLCASSHGQGNYEQYFGPGTRLTVT.